A selection of T cell receptor beta chains follows, all from one sample in a study of blood T cell repertoires in COVID-19. Sequencing was performed with immunoSEQ multiplex PCR; in TCRdb, only in-frame clones are kept and a portion is missing. The sample holds roughly 39,000 clones, about 94% seen once. Material: peripheral blood. The receptors shown here come from a human donor with active COVID-19. The donor label of this sample is uncertain. Both conserved end residues are part of each CDR3. The D gene is left open where the match is weak. Clone size, where shown, is once, few, many, or a class for clones that have expanded.

D	V	J	size	DNA	CDR3
NA	TRBV24-1	TRBJ1-1	medium-sized	TGTGCCACCAGTGATTCTACAGGAGTGAACACTGAAGCTTTCTTT	CATSDSTGVNTEAFF
NA	TRBV6-5	TRBJ1-4	NA	TGTGCCAGCAGTTCGGGGTACAATGAAAAACTGTTTTTT	CASSSGYNEKLFF
TRBD1	TRBV5-8	TRBJ2-5	NA	TGTGCCAGCAGGGGGACAGGACTCATCGAGACCCAGTACTTC	CASRGTGLIETQYF
NA	TRBV6-6	TRBJ2-2	NA	TGTGCCAGCAGTTCCTCTTTAGTTCGCGGGGAGCTGTTTTTT	CASSSSLVRGELFF
TRBD1	TRBV24-1	TRBJ2-3	NA	TGTGCCACCAGCTTGGGACAGGGGATCACAGATACGCAGTATTTT	CATSLGQGITDTQYF
TRBD2	TRBV6-4	TRBJ2-6	NA	TGTGCCAGCAGCGGGGAGGGGAAACTTGGAACTGGGGCCAACGTCCTGACTTTC	CASSGEGKLGTGANVLTF
TRBD2	TRBV4-1	TRBJ2-3	NA	TGCGCCAGCAGCCAAAGTCTAGCGGGAGGGAATACGCAGTATTTT	CASSQSLAGGNTQYF
TRBD2	TRBV3-1/TRBV3-2	TRBJ2-4	NA	TGTGCCAGCAGCCCAGTCAGCGGGGGGGCTTCACCCCAGTACTTC	CASSPVSGGASPQYF
NA	TRBV5-1	TRBJ2-7	NA	TGCGCCAGCAGCTTAACAGGACCACCTAGGGCCTACGAGCAGTACTTC	CASSLTGPPRAYEQYF
TRBD1	TRBV7-9	TRBJ1-5	NA	TGTGCCAGCAGCTTAACCACCGGGACAGGGGGATATCAGCCCCAGCATTTT	CASSLTTGTGGYQPQHF
TRBD1	TRBV7-8	TRBJ2-1	NA	TGTGCCAGCAGCCCCGGACAGGGTCAGGGCAATGAGCAGTTCTTC	CASSPGQGQGNEQFF